Listed here are 14 T cell receptor beta chains from one sample, sequenced in a study of blood T cell repertoires in COVID-19. The table came from immunoSEQ multiplex PCR; TCRdb's copy has only in-frame clones and leaves some out. The sample shows some 200,000 clones, roughly 88% of them seen only once. Sequenced material: peripheral blood. These receptors came from a woman older than 75 with acute or convalescent COVID-19.

The chain is built from TRBV19 and TRBJ1-3; 10 bases match TRBD1. The germline CDR1 and CDR2 sequences are LNHDA and SQIVND (reference sequence). The CDR3 is 16 amino acids. The V gene end was trimmed by 7 bases and the J gene end by 4 bases; junction bases not matched to a gene: 10. This chain's CDR3 is CASMGQGFRWGNTIYF. The CDR3, as DNA: TGTGCCAGTATGGGACAGGGGTTTCGATGGGGAAACACCATATATTTT. Variable domain in full (rest from reference TRBV19 and TRBJ1-3): DGGITQSPKYLFRKEGQNVTLSCEQNLNHDAMYWYRQDPGQGLRLIYYSQIVNDFQKGDIAEGYSVSREKKESFPLTVTSAQKNPTAFYLCASMGQGFRWGNTIYFGEGSWLTVV.

The chain recombines TRBV7-2 with TRBJ1-1; D possibly corresponds to TRBD1 (6 bases). V shed 5 bases and J shed 0 bases, with 16 bases lying between them. The CDR3 is made up of 16 amino acids. Germline V gene sequence: CDR1 SGHTA, CDR2 FQGNSA. In nucleotides, the CDR3 is TGTGCCAGCAGCCCGATAAGGACAGCTCTGAACACTGAAGCTTTCTTT. Its protein product is CASSPIRTALNTEAFF.

The chain combines TRBV10-3 with TRBJ1-5, with TRBD1 matching over 9 bases. CDR3 size: 17 residues. From germline, CDR1 is ENHRY and CDR2 SYGVKD. The junction had 7 bases not matched to a gene; V was cut back by 0 bases and J by 4 bases. CDR3 DNA sequence: TGTGCCATCAGTGAGTCGAAACCCGGGACAGGGAATCAGCCCCAGCATTTT. Translation gives CAISESKPGTGNQPQHF.

The chain recombines TRBV7-9 with TRBJ2-2, with TRBD1 matching over 9 bases. Losses at the gene ends were 5 bases for V and 6 bases for J; bases not matched to a gene: 10. The CDR3 has 16 residues. CDR1 and CDR2 (germline): SEHNR, FQNEAQ (reference sequence). CDR3 bases: TGTGCCAGCAGCGCAGAGAGGACAGGGGTGTCCGGGGAGCTGTTTTTT. It specifies CASSAERTGVSGELFF.

This chain connects TRBV9 to TRBJ2-3, with a tentative D call TRBD2 (5 bases). V gave up 0 bases and J gave up 4 bases, with 15 bases separating them. Germline V gene data show CDR1 as SGDLS and CDR2 as YYNGEE. CDR3 length equals 16 residues. Here the CDR3 reads CASSVVGRTLADTQYF. In DNA, the CDR3 is TGTGCCAGCAGCGTAGTTGGACGGACTCTGGCAGATACGCAGTATTTT.

The rearrangement uses TRBV5-6 and TRBJ1-1; 7 positions agree with TRBD1. J gave up 0 bases and V 7 bases, and 12 bases lay outside the gene matches. The CDR3 length is 16 residues. Germline CDR1 SGHDT, CDR2 YYEEEE. The CDR3 coding sequence is TGTGCCAGCGGCACAGGGGCGGAAAGAATGAACACTGAAGCTTTCTTT. Its protein product is CASGTGAERMNTEAFF.

This chain links TRBV21-1 with TRBJ1-5. TRBV21-1 is marked as a pseudogene. The CDR3 sequence is 13 residues long. In DNA form, the CDR3 reads TGTGCCAGCAGCACCCAAGAGCGTTGGCCCCAGCATTTT. Translating it yields CASSTQERWPQHF.

This chain connects TRBV7-8 to TRBJ1-1; 8 bases fit TRBD1. Per germline, CDR1 SGHVS and CDR2 FQNEAQ. The CDR3 runs 16 residues. The V gene end was trimmed by 4 bases and the J gene end by 4 bases; junction bases not matched to a gene: 11. CDR3 coding DNA: TGTGCCAGCAGCTCCGGACAGGGCCTTCTGAGCACTGAAGCTTTCTTT. This translates into CASSSGQGLLSTEAFF.

The chain has TRBV12-3 or TRBV12-4 and TRBJ1-2; D call uncertain. V lost 4 bases and J lost 6, with 9 bases in between. CDR3 length equals 12 residues. The CDR3: CASSSEVDGYTF. CDR3 coding DNA: TGTGCCAGCAGTTCCGAGGTGGATGGCTACACCTTC.

The V call is TRBV19, the J call TRBJ1-2; unclear D gene. The V end was cut by 0 bases, the J end by 5 bases, with 10 bases between. Germline CDR1 and CDR2: LNHDA and SQIVND (reference sequence). The length of the CDR3 is 14 residues. CDR3: CASSIDGRSYGYTF. The CDR3 bases are TGTGCCAGTAGTATAGATGGCAGGTCGTATGGCTACACCTTC. The full variable domain, its missing parts supplied by reference TRBV19 and TRBJ1-2, is DGGITQSPKYLFRKEGQNVTLSCEQNLNHDAMYWYRQDPGQGLRLIYYSQIVNDFQKGDIAEGYSVSREKKESFPLTVTSAQKNPTAFYLCASSIDGRSYGYTFGSGTRLTVV.

This chain joins TRBV5-4 and TRBJ2-3, with 8 bases that match TRBD2. V trimming: 7 bases; J trimming: 6 bases; junction bases outside the gene matches: 10. This CDR3 has 14 residues. Germline values: CDR1 SGHNT, CDR2 YYREEE (reference sequence). The CDR3 here is CASLLRGGEDTQYF. The CDR3 nucleotides are TGTGCCAGCCTCTTACGGGGGGGCGAGGATACGCAGTATTTT.

The chain carries TRBV9 and TRBJ1-6; 8 bases match TRBD1. The V gene's germline CDR1 is SGDLS and CDR2 YYNGEE. V dropped 3 bases and J dropped 9; count of bases not matched to a gene: 8. The CDR3 length is 15 residues. CDR3 DNA: TGTGCCAGCAGCGCAAAGACAGGGGAAGGTTCACCCCTCCACTTT. The encoded protein is CASSAKTGEGSPLHF.

This chain links TRBV6-6 with TRBJ2-3; tentative D call: TRBD2 (5 bases). V gave up 5 bases and J gave up 4 bases, with 19 bases separating them. Germline CDR1 MNHNY, CDR2 SVGAGI (reference sequence). The CDR3 extends over 16 amino acids. The CDR3 is CASSPPGLAEADTQYF. The CDR3 DNA reads TGTGCCAGCAGTCCCCCCGGCCTAGCCGAGGCAGATACGCAGTATTTT.

This chain connects TRBV7-9 to TRBJ1-2; D call uncertain. V was trimmed by 5 bases and J by 4 bases, leaving 14 bases between them. Germline CDR1 and CDR2: SEHNR and FQNEAQ (reference sequence). This CDR3 is 14 amino acids long. CDR3 DNA sequence: TGTGCCAGCAGCCCCGAAATACGGAGCTATGGCTACACCTTC. It specifies CASSPEIRSYGYTF.